These T cell receptor beta chains were read from a single sample in a study of blood T cells in healthy people across ages. MiXCR, applied by TCRdb to the 5' RACE reads, yields one record per CDR3 protein. The data show fewer than 1,200,000 distinct CDR3 sequences, around 25% seen once. This same sample was also taken into another study, of T cells of mothers and their children.

What was sequenced was blood. These receptors all stem from a girl aged 2 to 9 in good health. The CDR3 runs from the conserved cysteine through the conserved F or W. Fields, in order: clone size, D gene, J gene, V gene, CDR3 protein, CDR3 DNA. A D gene is named only where the DNA matches it firmly. Size tells how often a clone was seen (once, few, many) or the class of an expanded clone, and some rows leave it out.

few | . | TRBJ2-5 | TRBV7-9 | CASSLGAPKKDMETQYF | TGTGCCAGCAGCTTAGGGGCCCCAAAGAAGGATATGGAGACCCAGTACTTC
few | . | TRBJ2-1 | TRBV29-1 | CSVEHYNEQFF | TGCAGCGTTGAACACTACAATGAGCAGTTCTTC
. | TRBD2 | TRBJ2-7 | TRBV3-1 | CATEGSGGYEQYF | TGTGCCACGGAGGGCTCGGGAGGCTACGAGCAGTACTTC
once | TRBD1 | TRBJ2-7 | TRBV7-2 | CASSLVRDRYEQYF | TGTGCCAGCAGCTTAGTTCGGGACAGGTACGAGCAGTACTTC
few | TRBD1 | TRBJ1-4 | TRBV12-5 | CASAPGGQGYEKLFF | TGTGCTAGTGCCCCGGGGGGACAGGGGTACGAAAAACTGTTTTTT
few | TRBD1 | TRBJ2-7 | TRBV5-1 | CASGAGQGPYEQYF | TGCGCCAGCGGGGCGGGACAGGGACCCTACGAGCAGTACTTC
. | . | TRBJ2-1 | TRBV6-4 | CASSDSRELGNEQFF | TGTGCCAGCAGTGACTCAAGAGAACTCGGTAATGAGCAGTTCTTC
. | . | TRBJ2-1 | TRBV5-1 | CASSPRGAGEGEQFF | TGCGCCAGCAGCCCCCGGGGGGCGGGAGAGGGTGAGCAGTTCTTC
few | . | TRBJ2-4 | TRBV29-1 | CSVEREAKNIQYF | TGCAGCGTTGAACGGGAAGCCAAAAACATTCAGTACTTC
. | TRBD2 | TRBJ2-7 | TRBV20-1 | CSTQREYHEQYF | TGCAGCACCCAGCGGGAGTACCACGAGCAGTACTTC
. | . | TRBJ2-3 | TRBV20-1 | CSARGGGGETDTQYF | TGCAGTGCTAGAGGCGGGGGCGGGGAGACAGATACGCAGTATTTT
. | . | TRBJ2-5 | TRBV7-2 | CASSLLGAEETQYF | TGTGCCAGCAGTTTACTAGGGGCGGAGGAGACCCAGTACTTC
. | TRBD1 | TRBJ2-7 | TRBV5-1 | CASRVQGDRYEQYF | TGCGCCAGCAGGGTACAGGGGGATCGCTACGAGCAGTACTTC
. | TRBD2 | TRBJ2-2 | TRBV12-3/TRBV12-4 | CASRRGDLAAGELFF | TGTGCCAGCAGACGGGGGGACCTTGCGGCCGGGGAGCTGTTTTTT
. | . | TRBJ1-2 | TRBV29-1 | CSVEDTAPRTYTF | TGCAGCGTTGAGGACACAGCACCCCGCACCTACACCTTC
. | . | TRBJ2-7 | TRBV4-1 | CASAEGEMGTYEQYF | TGCGCCAGCGCTGAGGGGGAGATGGGCACCTACGAGCAGTACTTC
. | . | TRBJ1-2 | TRBV12-3/TRBV12-4 | CASSFGQGNYGYTF | TGTGCCAGCAGTTTCGGCCAGGGGAACTATGGCTACACCTTC
. | . | TRBJ2-1 | TRBV14 | CASSLRLISYNEQFF | TGTGCCAGCAGCCTTCGACTGATATCTTACAATGAGCAGTTCTTC
. | . | TRBJ2-5 | TRBV20-1 | CSARDPAGLETQYF | TGCAGTGCTAGAGATCCTGCGGGGCTGGAGACCCAGTACTTC
once | . | TRBJ2-1 | TRBV6-2/TRBV6-3 | CASSPPRNNEQFF | TGTGCCAGCAGTCCGCCCAGAAACAATGAGCAGTTCTTC
. | TRBD2 | TRBJ2-3 | TRBV20-1 | CSARARAGSTDTQYF | TGCAGTGCTAGAGCCCGAGCGGGGAGCACAGATACGCAGTATTTT
. | . | TRBJ1-1 | TRBV6-5 | CASSYRLLTEAFF | TGTGCCAGCAGTTACCGTCTTCTCACTGAAGCTTTCTTT
few | . | TRBJ1-1 | TRBV9 | CASSPPLGKLEAFF | TGTGCCAGCAGCCCTCCCCTCGGGAAGCTAGAAGCTTTCTTT
few | . | TRBJ2-5 | TRBV7-7 | CASSFSEGRETQYF | TGTGCTAGCAGCTTCAGCGAGGGGAGGGAGACCCAGTACTTC
few | . | TRBJ2-7 | TRBV6-2/TRBV6-3 | CASSYSRRLDHFEQYF | TGTGCCAGCAGTTACTCGAGACGCCTAGACCACTTCGAGCAGTACTTC
. | TRBD2 | TRBJ2-1 | TRBV2 | CASSGTSGEGSEQFF | TGTGCCAGCAGTGGGACTAGCGGCGAAGGCAGTGAGCAGTTCTTC
. | TRBD1 | TRBJ1-2 | TRBV24-1 | CATDTGTGDGHTF | TGTGCCACCGATACCGGGACAGGGGATGGCCACACCTTC
. | . | TRBJ1-1 | TRBV20-1 | CSAPLPGFYEAFF | TGCAGTGCTCCGCTTCCGGGATTCTACGAAGCTTTCTTT
. | TRBD1 | TRBJ2-4 | TRBV9 | CASSVAPGGTKNIQYF | TGTGCCAGCAGCGTAGCCCCAGGGGGCACCAAAAACATTCAGTACTTC
. | TRBD1 | TRBJ2-1 | TRBV27 | CASSFLVGTGGSYNEQFF | TGTGCCAGCAGTTTCCTCGTCGGGACAGGGGGTTCCTACAATGAGCAGTTCTTC
. | TRBD1 | TRBJ2-7 | TRBV20-1 | CSARTGVLPEQYF | TGCAGTGCCAGGACAGGGGTTCTTCCCGAGCAGTACTTC
. | . | TRBJ1-2 | TRBV7-3 | CASSQGVGDYGYTF | TGTGCCAGCAGCCAGGGAGTGGGAGACTATGGCTACACCTTC
few | TRBD1 | TRBJ2-6 | TRBV2 | CASSGDRVGVLTF | TGTGCCAGCAGTGGGGACAGGGTGGGCGTCCTGACTTTC
many | . | TRBJ2-5 | TRBV12-3/TRBV12-4 | CASSRQETQYF | TGTGCCAGCAGCCGCCAAGAGACCCAGTACTTC
. | . | TRBJ1-1 | TRBV13 | CASSPWEGNTEAFF | TGTGCCAGCAGCCCATGGGAGGGCAACACTGAAGCTTTCTTT
. | . | TRBJ2-4 | TRBV3-1 | CASSRQPDIQYF | TGTGCCAGCAGCCGCCAACCTGACATTCAGTACTTC